The source of this T cell receptor beta chain is a study of blood T cell repertoires in COVID-19. The overall study: COVID-19 samples collected from the United States, Italy and Spain covered acute and convalescent phases.

Methods used by the authors: Scientists estimated how many nucleated cells there were by amplifying reference gene primers. Clones were sequenced by immunoSEQ multiplex PCR, and TCRdb holds only the in-frame ones, with some missing. V, J and clone size were drawn from that table, and D and trimming were deduced from the DNA. The sample includes over 85,000 clones, around 90% seen only once; the top ten take roughly 8.1%. In germline, CDR1 is GTSNPN, CDR2 SVGIG (reference sequence). V was pared by 0 bases and J by 4 bases, with 14 bases of the junction left unmatched. This CDR3 is 18 amino acids long.

Sequencing was carried out using peripheral blood. The origin of this receptor is a woman aged 65 to 85 with acute or convalescent COVID-19. The chain carries TRBV30 and TRBJ1-2; TRBD1 aligns across 10 bases. The CDR3 DNA reads TGTGCCTGGAGTGTACCCCAAACTCGGACAGGGGGGAGCTATGGCTACACCTTC. Translated, it gives CAWSVPQTRTGGSYGYTF.